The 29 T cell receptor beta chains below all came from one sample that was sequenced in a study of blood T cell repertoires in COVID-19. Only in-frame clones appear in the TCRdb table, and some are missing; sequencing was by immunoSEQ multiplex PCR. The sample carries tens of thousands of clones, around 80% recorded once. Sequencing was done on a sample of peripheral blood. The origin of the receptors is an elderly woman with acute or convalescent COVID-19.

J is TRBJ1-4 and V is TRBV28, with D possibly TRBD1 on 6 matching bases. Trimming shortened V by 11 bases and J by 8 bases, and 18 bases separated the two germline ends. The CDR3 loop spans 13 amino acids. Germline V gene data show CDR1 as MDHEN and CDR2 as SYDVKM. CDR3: CAHAPRGREKLFF. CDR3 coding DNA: TGTGCCCACGCCCCCAGGGGTCGGGAAAAACTGTTTTTT.

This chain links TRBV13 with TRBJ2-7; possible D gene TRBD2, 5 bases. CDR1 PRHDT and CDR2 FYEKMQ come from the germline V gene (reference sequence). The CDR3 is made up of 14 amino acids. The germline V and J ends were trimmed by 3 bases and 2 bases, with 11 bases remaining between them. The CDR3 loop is CASSFSDLTYEQYF. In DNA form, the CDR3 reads TGTGCCAGCAGCTTTAGCGACCTTACCTACGAGCAGTACTTC.

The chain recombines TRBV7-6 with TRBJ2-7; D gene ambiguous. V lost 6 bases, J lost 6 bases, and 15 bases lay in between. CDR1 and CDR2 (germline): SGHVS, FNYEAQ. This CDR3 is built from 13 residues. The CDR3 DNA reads TGTGCCAGCAGTCCCCTACTTGGCGGCGAGCAGTACTTC. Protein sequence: CASSPLLGGEQYF.

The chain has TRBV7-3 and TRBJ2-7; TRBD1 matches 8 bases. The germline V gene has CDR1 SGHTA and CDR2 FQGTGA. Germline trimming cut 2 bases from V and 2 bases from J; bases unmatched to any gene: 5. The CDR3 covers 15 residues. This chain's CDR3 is CASSLFAGGTYEQYF. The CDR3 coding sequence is TGTGCCAGCAGCTTATTTGCAGGGGGCACCTACGAGCAGTACTTC.

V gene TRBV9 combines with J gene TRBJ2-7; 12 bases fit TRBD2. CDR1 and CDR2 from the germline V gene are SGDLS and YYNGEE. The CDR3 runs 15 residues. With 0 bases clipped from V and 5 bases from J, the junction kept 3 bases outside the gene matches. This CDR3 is CASSVETSGRHEQYF. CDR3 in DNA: TGTGCCAGCAGCGTAGAGACTAGCGGGAGACACGAGCAGTACTTC.

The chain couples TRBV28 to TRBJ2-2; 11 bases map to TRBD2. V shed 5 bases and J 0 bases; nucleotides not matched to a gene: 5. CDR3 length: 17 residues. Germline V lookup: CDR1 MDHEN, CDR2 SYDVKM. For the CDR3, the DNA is TGTGCCAGCAGTAGACCGGGACTAGCGGCGAACACCGGGGAGCTGTTTTTT. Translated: CASSRPGLAANTGELFF.

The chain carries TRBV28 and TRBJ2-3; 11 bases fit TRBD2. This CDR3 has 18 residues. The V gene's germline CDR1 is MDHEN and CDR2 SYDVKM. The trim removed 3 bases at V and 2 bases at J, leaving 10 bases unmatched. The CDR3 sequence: CASSLWLAGGLFTDTQYF. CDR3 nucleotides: TGTGCCAGCAGTTTGTGGTTAGCGGGAGGGCTTTTCACAGATACGCAGTATTTT.

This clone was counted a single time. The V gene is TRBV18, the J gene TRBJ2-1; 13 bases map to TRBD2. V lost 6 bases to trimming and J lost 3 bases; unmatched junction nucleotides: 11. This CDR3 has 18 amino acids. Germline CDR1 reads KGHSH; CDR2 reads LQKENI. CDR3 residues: CASSAGLAGERDYNEQFF. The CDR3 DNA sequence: TGTGCCAGCTCGGCCGGACTAGCGGGAGAGCGGGACTACAATGAGCAGTTCTTC.

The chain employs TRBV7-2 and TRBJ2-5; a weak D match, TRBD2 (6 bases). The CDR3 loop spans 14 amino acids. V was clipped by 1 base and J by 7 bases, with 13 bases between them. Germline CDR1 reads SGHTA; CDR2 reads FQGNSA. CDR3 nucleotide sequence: TGTGCCAGCAGCTTAGTTCGGGAGAGTGGGACCCAGTACTTC. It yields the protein CASSLVRESGTQYF.

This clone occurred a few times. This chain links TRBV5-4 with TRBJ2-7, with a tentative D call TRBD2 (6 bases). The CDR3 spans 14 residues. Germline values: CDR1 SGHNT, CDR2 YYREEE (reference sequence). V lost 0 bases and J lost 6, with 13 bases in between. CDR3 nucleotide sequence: TGTGCCAGCAGCTTGGTCGGCAGACTAGGCGAGCAGTACTTC. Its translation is CASSLVGRLGEQYF.

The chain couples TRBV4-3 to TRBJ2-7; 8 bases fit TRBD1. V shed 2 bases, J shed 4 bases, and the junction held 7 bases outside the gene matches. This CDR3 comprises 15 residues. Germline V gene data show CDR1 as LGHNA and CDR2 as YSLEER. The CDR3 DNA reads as TGCGCCAGCAGCCAAATGGACAGGGCAGGGTACGAGCAGTACTTC. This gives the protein CASSQMDRAGYEQYF.

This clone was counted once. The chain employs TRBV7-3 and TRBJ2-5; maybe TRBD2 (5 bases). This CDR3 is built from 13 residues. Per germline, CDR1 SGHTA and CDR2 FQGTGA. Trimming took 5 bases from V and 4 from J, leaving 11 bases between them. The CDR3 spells CASSLGRGETQYF. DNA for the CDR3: TGTGCCAGCAGCCTTGGGAGAGGAGAGACCCAGTACTTC.

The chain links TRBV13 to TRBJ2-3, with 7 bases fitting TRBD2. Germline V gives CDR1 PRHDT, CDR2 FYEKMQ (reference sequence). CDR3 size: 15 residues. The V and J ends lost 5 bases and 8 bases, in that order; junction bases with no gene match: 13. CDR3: CASSLSNREEVTQYF. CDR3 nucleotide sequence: TGTGCCAGCAGCCTCAGTAATCGGGAGGAGGTTACGCAGTATTTT. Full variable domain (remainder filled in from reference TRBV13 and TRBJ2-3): AAGVIQSPRHLIKEKRETATLKCYPIPRHDTVYWYQQGPGQDPQFLISFYEKMQSDKGSIPDRFSAQQFSDYHSELNMSSLELGDSALYFCASSLSNREEVTQYFGPGTRLTVL.

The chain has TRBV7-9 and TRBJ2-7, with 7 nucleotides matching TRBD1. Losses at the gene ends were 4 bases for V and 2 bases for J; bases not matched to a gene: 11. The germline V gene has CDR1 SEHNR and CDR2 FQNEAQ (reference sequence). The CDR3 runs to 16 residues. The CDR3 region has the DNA TGTGCCAGCAGCTCCTGGGACAGCTCATTTGCCTACGAGCAGTACTTC. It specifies CASSSWDSSFAYEQYF.

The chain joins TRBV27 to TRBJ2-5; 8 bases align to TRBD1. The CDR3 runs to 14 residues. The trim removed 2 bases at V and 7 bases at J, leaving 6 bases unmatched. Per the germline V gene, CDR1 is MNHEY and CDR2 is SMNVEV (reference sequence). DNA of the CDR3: TGTGCCAGCAGTTTAGGACAGGGTCTGGTGACCCAGTACTTC. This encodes CASSLGQGLVTQYF.

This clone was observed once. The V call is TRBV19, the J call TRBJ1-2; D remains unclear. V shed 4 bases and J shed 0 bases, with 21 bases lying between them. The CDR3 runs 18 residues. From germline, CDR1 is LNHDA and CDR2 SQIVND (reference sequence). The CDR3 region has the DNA TGTGCCAGTAGTAATCGGAACGGTTTTTTGCTAGCTAACTATGGCTACACCTTC. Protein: CASSNRNGFLLANYGYTF.

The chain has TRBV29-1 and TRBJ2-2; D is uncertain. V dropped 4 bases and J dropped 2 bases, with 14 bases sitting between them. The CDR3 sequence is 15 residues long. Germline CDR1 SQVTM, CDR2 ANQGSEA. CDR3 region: CSVGPALVNTGELFF. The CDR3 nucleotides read TGCAGCGTTGGGCCCGCCCTAGTTAACACCGGGGAGCTGTTTTTT.

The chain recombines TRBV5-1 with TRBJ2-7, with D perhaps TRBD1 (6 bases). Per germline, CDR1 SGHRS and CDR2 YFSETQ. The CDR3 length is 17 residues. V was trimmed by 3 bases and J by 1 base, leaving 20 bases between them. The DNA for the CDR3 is TGCGCCAGCAGCTCCTTAGGGGGAACAGGATTATCCTACGAGCAGTACTTC. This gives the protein CASSSLGGTGLSYEQYF.

The CDR3 loop reads CASSVVGLDSYNEQFF. Here the CDR3 DNA reads TGTGCCAGCAGCGTGGTTGGACTGGACTCCTACAATGAGCAGTTCTTC. This chain uses TRBV9 with TRBJ2-1, with a possible D match to TRBD2 (5 bases). V was pared by 2 bases and J by 0 bases, with 12 bases between. The CDR3 is made up of 16 amino acids. Germline CDR1 and CDR2: SGDLS and YYNGEE.

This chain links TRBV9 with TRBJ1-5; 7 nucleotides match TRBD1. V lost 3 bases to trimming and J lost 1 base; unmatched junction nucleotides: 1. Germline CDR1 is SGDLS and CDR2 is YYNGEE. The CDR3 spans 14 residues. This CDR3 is CASSAGQSNQPQHF. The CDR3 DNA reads TGTGCCAGCAGCGCGGGACAGAGCAATCAGCCCCAGCATTTT.

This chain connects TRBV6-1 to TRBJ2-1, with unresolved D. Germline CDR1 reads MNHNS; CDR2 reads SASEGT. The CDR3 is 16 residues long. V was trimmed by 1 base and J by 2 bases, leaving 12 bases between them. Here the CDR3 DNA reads TGTGCCAGCAGTGAAGTGCGCAGGTTAACCTACAATGAGCAGTTCTTC. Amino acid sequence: CASSEVRRLTYNEQFF.

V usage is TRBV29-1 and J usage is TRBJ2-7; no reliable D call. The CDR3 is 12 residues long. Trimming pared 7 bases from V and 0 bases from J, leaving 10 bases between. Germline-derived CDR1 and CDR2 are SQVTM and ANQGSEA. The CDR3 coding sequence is TGCAGCGCGGCCGTGAGCTCCTACGAGCAGTACTTC. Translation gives CSAAVSSYEQYF.

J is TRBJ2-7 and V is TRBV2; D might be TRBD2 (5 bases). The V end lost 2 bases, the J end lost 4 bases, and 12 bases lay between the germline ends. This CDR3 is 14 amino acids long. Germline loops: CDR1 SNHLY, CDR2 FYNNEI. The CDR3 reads CASSEQLAPYEQYF. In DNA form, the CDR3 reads TGTGCCAGCAGTGAACAGTTAGCGCCGTACGAGCAGTACTTC.

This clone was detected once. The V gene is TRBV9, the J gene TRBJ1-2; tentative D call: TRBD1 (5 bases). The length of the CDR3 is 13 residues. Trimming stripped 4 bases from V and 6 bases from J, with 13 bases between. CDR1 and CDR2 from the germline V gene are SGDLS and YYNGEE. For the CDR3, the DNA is TGTGCCAGCAGCCCACTGCAGGGTGATGGCTACACCTTC. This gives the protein CASSPLQGDGYTF.

As DNA, the CDR3 is TGCGCCAGCAGCTTGGGGGCAGCAGAGACCCAGTACTTC. Its protein product is CASSLGAAETQYF. V is TRBV5-1 and J is TRBJ2-5; D ambiguous. Trimming took 0 bases from V and 4 from J, leaving 7 bases between them. Germline values: CDR1 SGHRS, CDR2 YFSETQ. The CDR3 runs to 13 residues. Looking up the rest from reference TRBV5-1 and TRBJ2-5 gives the full variable domain: KAGVTQTPRYLIKTRGQQVTLSCSPISGHRSVSWYQQTPGQGLQFLFEYFSETQRNKGNFPGRFSGRQFSNSRSEMNVSTLELGDSALYLCASSLGAAETQYFGPGTRLLVL.

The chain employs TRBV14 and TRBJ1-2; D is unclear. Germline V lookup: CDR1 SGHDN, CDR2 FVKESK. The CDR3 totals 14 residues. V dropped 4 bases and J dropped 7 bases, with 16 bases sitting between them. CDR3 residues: CASSPPRGTFGYTF. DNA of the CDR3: TGTGCCAGCAGCCCCCCACGTGGCACGTTTGGCTACACCTTC. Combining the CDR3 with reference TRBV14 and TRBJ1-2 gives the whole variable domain EAGVTQFPSHSVIEKGQTVTLRCDPISGHDNLYWYRRVMGKEIKFLLHFVKESKQDESGMPNNRFLAERTGGTYSTLKVQPAELEDSGVYFCASSPPRGTFGYTFGSGTRLTVV.

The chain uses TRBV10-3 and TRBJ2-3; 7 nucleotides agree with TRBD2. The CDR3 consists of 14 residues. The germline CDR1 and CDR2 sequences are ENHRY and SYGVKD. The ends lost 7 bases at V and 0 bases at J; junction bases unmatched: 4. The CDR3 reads CAINLAGSTDTQYF. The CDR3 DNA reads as TGTGCCATCAATTTAGCGGGTAGCACAGATACGCAGTATTTT.

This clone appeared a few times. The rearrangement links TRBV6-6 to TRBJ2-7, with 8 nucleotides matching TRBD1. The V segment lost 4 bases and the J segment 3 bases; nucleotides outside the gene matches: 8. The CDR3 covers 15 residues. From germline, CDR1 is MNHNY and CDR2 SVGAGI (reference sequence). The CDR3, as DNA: TGTGCCAGCAGTTCCCCCGGGACAGGACGCTACGAGCAGTACTTC. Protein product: CASSSPGTGRYEQYF.

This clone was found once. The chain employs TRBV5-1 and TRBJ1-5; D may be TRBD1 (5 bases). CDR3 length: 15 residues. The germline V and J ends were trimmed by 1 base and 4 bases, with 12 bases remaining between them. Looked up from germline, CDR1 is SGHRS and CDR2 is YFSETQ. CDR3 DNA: TGCGCCAGCAGCTTGAATTGGGGCCAAAATCAGCCCCAGCATTTT. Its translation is CASSLNWGQNQPQHF.